These 14 T cell receptor beta chains were all obtained from the same sample, sequenced in a study of cytomegalovirus exposure and HLA in healthy donors. 60 Vbeta and 13 Jbeta primers were used in PCR. Libraries were prepared by immunoSEQ multiplex PCR; TCRdb keeps only in-frame clonotypes and omits some of them. The sample includes around 80,000 clones, around 81% of them seen just once. The sample comprised PBMCs. These receptor sequences come from a man aged 18 to 30 in good health and CMV-seropositive.

The chain combines TRBV15 with TRBJ2-1; D is possibly TRBD1 (6 bases). V dropped 0 bases and J dropped 5 bases, with 23 bases sitting between them. Per germline, CDR1 LNHNV and CDR2 YYDKDF (reference sequence). The CDR3 length is 19 residues. This chain's CDR3 is CATSRERVMAWGRNNEQFF. DNA for the CDR3: TGTGCCACCAGCAGAGAACGAGTCATGGCTTGGGGGCGGAACAATGAGCAGTTCTTC.

The CDR3 DNA reads TGTGCCAGCAGCCCAAACTGGAGGAACACTGAAGCTTTCTTT. It codes for CASSPNWRNTEAFF. The chain couples TRBV6-1 to TRBJ1-1; D is ambiguous. This CDR3 is 14 amino acids long. CDR1 and CDR2 from the germline V gene are MNHNS and SASEGT. The V end lost 6 bases, the J end lost 1 base, and 12 bases lay between the germline ends.

This clone has a handful of counts. The J gene is TRBJ2-7, the V gene TRBV27, with TRBD2 matching 9 bases. Germline V gene data show CDR1 as MNHEY and CDR2 as SMNVEV (reference sequence). The trim removed 3 bases at V and 0 bases at J, leaving 3 bases unmatched. The CDR3 runs 15 residues. CDR3 loop: CASSFAAGGSYEQYF. DNA for the CDR3: TGTGCCAGCAGTTTCGCAGCGGGGGGCTCCTACGAGCAGTACTTC.

This clone came up once. CDR3 sequence (DNA): TGTGCCAGCACCCCCGGAGGCGGACCCTACGAGCAGTACTTC. This gives the protein CASTPGGGPYEQYF. V usage is TRBV9 and J usage is TRBJ2-7, with D maybe TRBD2 (5 bases). The germline CDR1 and CDR2 sequences are SGDLS and YYNGEE. The V end lost 6 bases, the J end lost 2 bases, and 15 bases lay between the germline ends. The CDR3 loop spans 14 amino acids.

The chain employs TRBV28 and TRBJ1-5; TRBD1 matches 11 bases. CDR1 is MDHEN and CDR2 is SYDVKM in the germline V gene. CDR3 size: 15 residues. Trimming took 9 bases from V and 5 from J; bases not matched to a gene: 9. The CDR3 nucleotides are TGTGCCAGTCTGCGGACAGGGGGCAAGTATCAGCCCCAGCATTTT. Its translation: CASLRTGGKYQPQHF.

The chain is built from TRBV7-2 and TRBJ2-1; 11 bases match TRBD2. The junction had 5 bases not matched to a gene; V was cut back by 5 bases and J by 11 bases. This CDR3 is 13 amino acids long. The germline CDR1 and CDR2 sequences are SGHTA and FQGNSA. CDR3: CASSTRLAGKQFF. CDR3 nucleotide sequence: TGTGCCAGCAGCACACGACTAGCGGGAAAGCAGTTCTTC.

V and J are TRBV6-5 and TRBJ1-5; the match to TRBD1 covers 9 bases. CDR1 is MNHEY, CDR2 SVGAGI, per germline. Trimming at V came to 4 bases and at J to 7 bases, leaving 2 bases not matched to a gene. The CDR3 runs to 13 residues. In DNA, the CDR3 is TGTGCCAGCAGTTTTACAGGGGGCCAGCCCCAGCATTTT. It codes for CASSFTGGQPQHF.

The chain couples TRBV7-9 to TRBJ2-7, with D maybe TRBD2 (5 bases). Germline assignment: CDR1 SEHNR and CDR2 FQNEAQ (reference sequence). The CDR3 runs to 15 residues. V shed 5 bases and J shed 2 bases, with 16 bases lying between them. CDR3 DNA: TGTGCCAGCAGCGACCGAGCGGAGGTTACCTACGAGCAGTACTTC. This sequence encodes CASSDRAEVTYEQYF.

The chain carries TRBV9 and TRBJ1-2; 7 bases map to TRBD1. Germline V gene lookup returns CDR1 SGDLS and CDR2 YYNGEE. The CDR3 runs to 14 residues. Trimming cost V 4 bases and J 4 bases; bases outside gene matches: 7. The DNA for the CDR3 is TGTGCCAGCAGCCCAGGACAGGTTAGCTATGGCTACACCTTC. Amino acid sequence: CASSPGQVSYGYTF.

The chain joins TRBV19 to TRBJ1-1; no reliable D call. Germline V gene lookup returns CDR1 LNHDA and CDR2 SQIVND (reference sequence). The CDR3 sequence is 14 residues long. The V end lost 1 base, the J end lost 4 bases, and 10 bases lay between the germline ends. The CDR3, as DNA: TGTGCCAGTAGTATAGGGTTGAGGGTCACTGAAGCTTTCTTT. Residues: CASSIGLRVTEAFF.

The V gene is TRBV4-1, the J gene TRBJ1-5; D not certain. V was trimmed by 7 bases and J by 4 bases, leaving 11 bases between them. CDR1 MGHRA and CDR2 YSYEKL come from the germline V gene. This CDR3 has 13 amino acids. The DNA for the CDR3 is TGCGCCAGCAAAGGGAGAGGGAATCAGCCCCAGCATTTT. Its translation is CASKGRGNQPQHF.

The chain uses TRBV4-1 and TRBJ1-5; 10 bases fit TRBD1. CDR1 and CDR2 (germline): MGHRA, YSYEKL. The junction had 2 bases not matched to a gene; V was cut back by 5 bases and J by 4 bases. The CDR3 is 14 residues long. CDR3 sequence reads: CASSRTGGNQPQHF. The CDR3 DNA follows: TGCGCCAGCAGCAGGACAGGGGGTAATCAGCCCCAGCATTTT.

Written as DNA, the CDR3 is TGTGCCAGCAGCGGCGATACGCAGTATTTT. It yields the protein CASSGDTQYF. The chain links TRBV11-2 to TRBJ2-3, with D unresolved. Germline V gene data show CDR1 as SGHAT and CDR2 as FQNNGV. This CDR3 has 10 amino acids. V was trimmed by 5 bases and J by 6 bases, leaving 3 bases between them.

V gene TRBV5-1 combines with J gene TRBJ2-1; TRBD1 agrees at 9 bases. The CDR3 runs 15 residues. Germline CDR1 SGHRS, CDR2 YFSETQ. The V and J ends lost 4 bases and 4 bases, in that order; junction bases with no gene match: 6. The CDR3 protein is CASSDPGTGYNEQFF. CDR3 DNA: TGCGCCAGCAGCGATCCCGGGACAGGGTACAATGAGCAGTTCTTC.